The 6 T cell receptor beta chains given below trace back to one sample, sequenced in a study of blood T cells in healthy people across ages (dated by TCRdb to about 2015). The receptor library was made with 5' RACE. The sample was run on an Illumina HiSeq 2500. The second PCR ran for roughly 6 to 11 cycles and used a J-beta primer mix along with a sample-barcoded 5' primer. The raw public data were reprocessed by TCRdb itself: fastp quality trimming at Q25, MiXCR clonotype calling, in-frame beta chains only. Records with the same CDR3 protein are collapsed into one entry carrying the most frequent genes and DNA. This sample is represented by about 900,000 distinct CDR3 sequences; 45% to 50% of them were singletons. The ten largest clones represent roughly an eighth of the sample. Sequencing input: blood. The receptor source for this set is a young man in good health.

This clonotype occurred a few times. The gene calls are TRBV12-3 or TRBV12-4 and TRBJ2-5, with TRBD2 identical over 7 bases. J was trimmed by 1 base and V by 1 base; bases with no gene match: 3. CDR3 length: 15 amino acids. Here the CDR3 reads CASSLGGGIQETQYF. The CDR3 DNA reads as TGTGCCAGCAGTTTAGGGGGGGGAATCCAAGAGACCCAGTACTTC.

The chain links TRBV27 to TRBJ1-6, with 8 bases matching TRBD1. The V and J ends lost 6 bases and 12 bases, in that order; junction bases with no gene match: 4. The CDR3 spans 12 residues. Germline lookup yields CDR1 MNHEY and CDR2 SMNVEV (reference sequence). The CDR3 DNA reads TGTGCCAGCAGGGACAGGGTCCTACCCCTCCACTTT. Translating gives CASRDRVLPLHF.

The chain has TRBV12-3 or TRBV12-4 and TRBJ2-3; D possibly corresponds to TRBD2 (6 bases). The V end lost 8 bases, the J end lost 2 bases, and 14 bases lay between the germline ends. This CDR3 has 14 residues. CDR3 amino acids: CASLSPGVTDTQYF. CDR3 bases: TGTGCCAGCCTTTCCCCGGGAGTCACAGATACGCAGTATTTT.

This clonotype was counted between two and nine times. The chain has TRBV20-1 and TRBJ2-1, with 10 bases fitting TRBD1. This CDR3 is 14 amino acids long. CDR1 DFQATT and CDR2 SNEGSKA come from the germline V gene (reference sequence). CDR3 residues: CSVTGTGVRDEQFF. The CDR3 DNA is TGCAGCGTTACCGGGACAGGGGTTCGGGATGAGCAGTTCTTC.

This clonotype was seen at least ten times. This chain connects TRBV6-6 to TRBJ2-7, with 8 bases aligning to TRBD1. Per the germline V gene, CDR1 is MNHNY and CDR2 is SVGAGI (reference sequence). The CDR3 totals 15 residues. V dropped 6 bases and J dropped 6; count of bases not matched to a gene: 13. CDR3 sequence reads: CASSIGQGAFSEQYF. The DNA of the CDR3 is TGTGCCAGCAGCATCGGGCAGGGGGCCTTCAGCGAGCAGTACTTC.

This chain uses TRBV10-3 with TRBJ2-7; TRBD1 aligns across 8 bases. Germline V gene data show CDR1 as ENHRY and CDR2 as SYGVKD. V gave up 6 bases and J gave up 2 bases; unmatched junction bases: 6. The CDR3 sequence is 14 residues long. The CDR3 DNA reads TGTGCCATCAGCGCGGACAGGGTAACCTACGAGCAGTACTTC. Its protein product is CAISADRVTYEQYF.